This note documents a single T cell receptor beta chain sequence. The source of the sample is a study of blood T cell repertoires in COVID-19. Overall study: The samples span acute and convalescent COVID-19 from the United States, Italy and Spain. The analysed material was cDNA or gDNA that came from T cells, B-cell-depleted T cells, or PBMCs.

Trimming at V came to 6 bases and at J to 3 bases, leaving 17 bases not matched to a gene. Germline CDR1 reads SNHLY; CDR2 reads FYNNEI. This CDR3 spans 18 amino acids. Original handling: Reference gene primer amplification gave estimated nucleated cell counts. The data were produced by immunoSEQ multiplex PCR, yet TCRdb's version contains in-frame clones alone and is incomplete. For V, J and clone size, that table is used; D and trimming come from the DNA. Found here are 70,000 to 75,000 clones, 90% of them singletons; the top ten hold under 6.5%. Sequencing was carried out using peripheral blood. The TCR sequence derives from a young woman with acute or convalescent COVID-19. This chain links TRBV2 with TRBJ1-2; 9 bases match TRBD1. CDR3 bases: TGTGCCAGCAGCAACAATAATTTACCGGGACAGGGTTACTATGGCTACACCTTC. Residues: CASSNNNLPGQGYYGYTF.